This record covers a single TCR beta chain. The antigen is unknown. This specimen belongs to a study of OX40 agonist ivuxolimab in advanced cancers. Study in general: Treatment of patients was with ivuxolimab, an agonistic anti-OX40 (CD134) antibody. Prior therapy, whether anti-PD-1, anti-PD-L1 or anti-CTLA-4, was allowed, and roughly 40% had some. Whole-study results and caveats: With doses of 0.1 to 3.0 mg/kg, CD4+ and CD8+ blood T cells had undergone clonal expansion by week 6. In the 0.1-3.0 mg/kg groups, partial responders showed among the lowest expansion.

Clones were read by immunoSEQ multiplex PCR, and TCRdb kept only the in-frame ones, dropping some. The sample consists of 90,000 or so clones, approximately 89% of them appearing once. This clonotype originated in an adult with an advanced solid tumor such as melanoma, head and neck, liver or kidney cancer. The sample here was CD4+ or CD8+ T cells sorted from blood, taken in a trial of the OX40 agonist ivuxolimab.

The chain's CDR3 is CASSSSDGHGEKLFF. The CDR3, as DNA: TGCGCCAGCAGCTCATCGGATGGGCATGGCGAAAAACTGTTTTTT. The chain links TRBV5-1 to TRBJ1-4; no reliable D call. Germline V gene lookup returns CDR1 SGHRS and CDR2 YFSETQ. V lost 3 bases to trimming and J lost 8 bases, with 17 bases between them. The CDR3 is 15 residues long.